Each of the 6 T cell receptor beta chains below was sequenced from the same sample in a study of tumor-infiltrating lymphocytes in localized non-small cell lung cancer. Clones were sequenced by immunoSEQ multiplex PCR, and TCRdb holds only the in-frame ones, with some missing. The table records tens of thousands of clones, approximately 85% of them present only once. Sequencing input: lung tumor tissue. These receptors all come from a human donor with non-small cell lung cancer.

V and J are TRBV6-6 and TRBJ1-4; D unresolved. The germline gives CDR1 MNHNY, CDR2 SVGAGI (reference sequence). Trimming removed 3 bases from V and 7 bases from J, with 6 bases in between. CDR3 size: 12 residues. The CDR3: CASSYRIEKLFF. In nucleotides, the CDR3 is TGTGCCAGCAGTTATCGTATTGAAAAACTGTTTTTT.

This clone came up once. This chain connects TRBV29-1 to TRBJ2-5; D tentatively fits TRBD1 or TRBD2 (6 bases each). Germline CDR1 reads SQVTM; CDR2 reads ANQGSEA. The V end was cut by 4 bases, the J end by 1 base, with 13 bases between. CDR3 length: 14 amino acids. CDR3 in DNA: TGCAGCGTTGGTATTGGGGGGCCCCAAGAGACCCAGTACTTC. Its protein is CSVGIGGPQETQYF.

The rearrangement links TRBV27 to TRBJ1-1, with D hard to call. Per germline, CDR1 MNHEY and CDR2 SMNVEV (reference sequence). The length of the CDR3 is 12 residues. Trimming stripped 3 bases from V and 4 bases from J, with 6 bases between. In DNA, the CDR3 is TGTGCCAGCAGTTTCTTAGGCACTGAAGCTTTCTTT. It codes for CASSFLGTEAFF.

The chain joins TRBV9 to TRBJ2-1, with D possibly matching TRBD1 (6 bases). CDR3 length equals 14 residues. V lost 4 bases to trimming and J lost 9 bases, with 17 bases between them. CDR1 is SGDLS and CDR2 is YYNGEE in the germline V gene. CDR3 bases: TGTGCCAGCAGCATCAGCCCATCACAGGGTGAGCAGTTCTTC. Its translation is CASSISPSQGEQFF.

This chain connects TRBV10-3 to TRBJ2-7, with D tentatively TRBD1 (5 bases). CDR3 length: 13 residues. The germline V and J ends were trimmed by 0 bases and 6 bases, with 9 bases remaining between them. Germline V CDR1 and CDR2: ENHRY, SYGVKD. CDR3 nucleotides: TGTGCCATCAGTGAGTCGTCAGGGTCCGAGCAGTACTTC. Protein sequence: CAISESSGSEQYF.

This chain links TRBV19 with TRBJ2-1; the match to TRBD2 covers 9 bases. The CDR3 loop spans 13 amino acids. Looked up from germline, CDR1 is LNHDA and CDR2 is SQIVND (reference sequence). Germline trimming cut 3 bases from V and 8 bases from J; bases unmatched to any gene: 2. The CDR3, as DNA: TGTGCCAGTAGTATTAGCGGGGGAGATGAGCAGTTCTTC. Its translation is CASSISGGDEQFF.